The next 5 T cell receptor beta chains were all read from a single sample in a study of vaccination effects on CD4 cells after COVID-19. Sequencing in the ViraFEST assay came after antigen-specific CD4+ T cells had been expanded with viral peptide pools, which were used to stimulate PBMC. Subsequent to 10 days of culture, CD4+ T cells were isolated. BNT162b2 vaccine or mRNA-1273 vaccine was given to participants in two doses. Their antigens remain unidentified. TCRdb's table, derived via immunoSEQ multiplex PCR, lists solely in-frame clones and lacks some. The profile shows 84,000 or so clones, around four fifths of them singletons. The source was CD4+ T cells from PBMCs cultured with HCoV-OC43 spike peptides, collected after COVID-19 vaccination. Subset described: HCoV-OC43 spike overlapping peptide pool stimulation. The receptor source for this set is a human donor who received a COVID-19 vaccine.

This chain links TRBV5-1 with TRBJ2-1; 8 positions agree with TRBD1. After removal of 2 bases from V and 4 bases from J, the junction contained 8 bases not matched to a gene. Germline lookup yields CDR1 SGHRS and CDR2 YFSETQ. This CDR3 spans 16 amino acids. The CDR3 here is CASSFSQGATYNEQFF. CDR3 sequence (DNA): TGCGCCAGCAGCTTTTCGCAGGGGGCGACGTACAATGAGCAGTTCTTC.

This clone was recorded only once. The chain carries TRBV6-5 and TRBJ2-2; unclear D gene. The CDR3 has 12 residues. CDR1 and CDR2 (germline): MNHEY, SVGAGI. V lost 2 bases and J 5 bases, leaving 3 bases between the germline ends. CDR3 amino acids: CASSYSTGELFF. CDR3 in DNA: TGTGCCAGCAGTTACAGTACCGGGGAGCTGTTTTTT.

The V and J genes are TRBV5-1 and TRBJ2-1; TRBD1 aligns across 9 bases. Unmatched junction bases numbered 19, after V lost 0 bases and J lost 0 bases. CDR3 length: 22 amino acids. The germline V gene has CDR1 SGHRS and CDR2 YFSETQ. The CDR3 loop reads CASSLVGRWGQGRGSSYNEQFF. In DNA, the CDR3 is TGCGCCAGCAGCTTGGTGGGACGTTGGGGACAGGGAAGGGGTAGCTCCTACAATGAGCAGTTCTTC.

This clone was picked up one time. The J gene is TRBJ1-1, the V gene TRBV5-1; D not certain. This CDR3 has 14 amino acids. The V gene's germline CDR1 is SGHRS and CDR2 YFSETQ. V lost 0 bases, J lost 2 bases, and 8 bases lay in between. The DNA of the CDR3 is TGCGCCAGCAGCTTGGACGGACCAAACACTGAAGCTTTCTTT. Amino acid sequence: CASSLDGPNTEAFF.

The V and J genes are TRBV6-5 and TRBJ2-5, with TRBD1 matching over 8 bases. Germline CDR1 is MNHEY and CDR2 is SVGAGI. The CDR3 is 15 amino acids. The trim removed 5 bases at V and 2 bases at J, leaving 7 bases unmatched. Here the CDR3 DNA reads TGTGCCAGCAGTCCAAGGAGGACAGGGCAAGAGACCCAGTACTTC. Amino acid sequence: CASSPRRTGQETQYF.